This T cell receptor (beta chain) was sequenced in a study of blood T cell repertoires in COVID-19. Germline CDR1 and CDR2: SGHKS and YYEKEE (reference sequence). V gave up 1 base and J gave up 0 bases; unmatched junction bases: 7. The CDR3 has 16 amino acids. Using immunoSEQ multiplex PCR, the repertoire was profiled, and TCRdb retains in-frame clones only, with some absent. The sample shows around 150,000 clones, 84% of them seen only once. The clonotype comes from a man between 65 and 79 years old with acute or convalescent COVID-19. Sequenced input: peripheral blood. The rearrangement joins TRBV5-5 to TRBJ2-7; 7 bases are a match to TRBD1. DNA for the CDR3: TGTGCCAGCAGCTTGAAGGGGACAGCGAGCTCCTACGAGCAGTACTTC. Translated, it gives CASSLKGTASSYEQYF.